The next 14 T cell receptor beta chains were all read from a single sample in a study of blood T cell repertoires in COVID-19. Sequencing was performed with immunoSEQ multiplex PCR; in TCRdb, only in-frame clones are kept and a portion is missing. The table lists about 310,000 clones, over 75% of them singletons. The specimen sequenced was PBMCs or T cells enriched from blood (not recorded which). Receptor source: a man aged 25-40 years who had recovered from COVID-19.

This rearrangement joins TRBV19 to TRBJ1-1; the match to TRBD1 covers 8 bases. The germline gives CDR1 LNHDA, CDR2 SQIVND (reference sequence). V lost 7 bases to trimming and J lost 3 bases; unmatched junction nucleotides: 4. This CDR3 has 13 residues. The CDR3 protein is CASKATGDTEAFF. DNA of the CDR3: TGTGCCAGTAAGGCGACAGGGGACACTGAAGCTTTCTTT.

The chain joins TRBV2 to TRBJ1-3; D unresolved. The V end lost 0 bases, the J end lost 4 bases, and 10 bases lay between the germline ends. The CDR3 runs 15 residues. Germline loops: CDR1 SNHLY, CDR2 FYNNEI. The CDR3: CASSEAQEVGNTIYF. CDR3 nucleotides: TGTGCCAGCAGTGAAGCTCAAGAGGTGGGAAACACCATATATTTT.

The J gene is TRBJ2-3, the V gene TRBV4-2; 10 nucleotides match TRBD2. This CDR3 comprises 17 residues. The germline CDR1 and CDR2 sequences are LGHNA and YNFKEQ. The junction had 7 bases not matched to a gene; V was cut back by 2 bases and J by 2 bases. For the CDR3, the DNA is TGTGCCAGCAGCCAAAACTTAGCGGGGGGAGTCACAGATACGCAGTATTTT. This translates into CASSQNLAGGVTDTQYF.

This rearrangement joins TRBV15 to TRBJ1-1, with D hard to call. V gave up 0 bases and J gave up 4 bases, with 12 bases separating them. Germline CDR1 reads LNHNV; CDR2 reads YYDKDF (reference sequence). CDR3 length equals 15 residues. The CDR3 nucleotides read TGTGCCACCAGCAGAGATGCTCTCCGGGGCACTGAAGCTTTCTTT. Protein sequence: CATSRDALRGTEAFF.

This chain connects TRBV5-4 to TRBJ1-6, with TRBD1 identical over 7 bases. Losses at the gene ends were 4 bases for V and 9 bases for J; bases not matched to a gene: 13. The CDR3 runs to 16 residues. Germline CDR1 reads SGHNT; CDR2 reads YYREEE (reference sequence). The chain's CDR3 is CASSDARQGEGSPLHF. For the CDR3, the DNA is TGTGCCAGCAGCGATGCCCGACAGGGAGAAGGTTCACCCCTCCACTTT.

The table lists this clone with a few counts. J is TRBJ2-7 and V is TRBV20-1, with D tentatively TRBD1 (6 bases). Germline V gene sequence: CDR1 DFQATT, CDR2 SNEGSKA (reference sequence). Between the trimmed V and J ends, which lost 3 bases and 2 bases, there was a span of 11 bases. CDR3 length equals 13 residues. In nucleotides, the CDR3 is TGCAGTGCTAGTACAGGGTTTGCCTACGAGCAGTACTTC. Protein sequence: CSASTGFAYEQYF.

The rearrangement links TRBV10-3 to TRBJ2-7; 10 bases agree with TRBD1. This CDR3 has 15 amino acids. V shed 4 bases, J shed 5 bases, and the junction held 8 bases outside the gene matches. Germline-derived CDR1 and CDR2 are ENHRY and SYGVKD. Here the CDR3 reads CAISVVLTGGNEQYF. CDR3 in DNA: TGTGCCATCAGTGTTGTTTTGACAGGGGGCAACGAGCAGTACTTC.

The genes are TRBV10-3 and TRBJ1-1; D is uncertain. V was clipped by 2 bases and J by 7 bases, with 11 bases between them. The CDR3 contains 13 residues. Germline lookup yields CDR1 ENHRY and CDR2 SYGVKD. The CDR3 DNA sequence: TGTGCCATCAGTGAGATGGCAGGCTATGAAGCTTTCTTT. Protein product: CAISEMAGYEAFF.

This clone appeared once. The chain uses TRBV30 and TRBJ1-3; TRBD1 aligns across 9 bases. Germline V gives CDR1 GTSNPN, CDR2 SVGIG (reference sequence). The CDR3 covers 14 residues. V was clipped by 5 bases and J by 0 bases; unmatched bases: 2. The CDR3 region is CAWGQGTSGNTIYF. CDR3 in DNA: TGTGCCTGGGGACAGGGGACCTCTGGAAACACCATATATTTT.

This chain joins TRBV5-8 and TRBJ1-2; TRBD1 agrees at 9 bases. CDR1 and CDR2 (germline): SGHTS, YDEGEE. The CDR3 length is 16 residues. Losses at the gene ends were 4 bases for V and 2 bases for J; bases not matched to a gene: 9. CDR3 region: CASSLGTGFINYGYTF. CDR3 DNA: TGTGCCAGCAGCCTCGGGACAGGGTTCATCAACTATGGCTACACCTTC. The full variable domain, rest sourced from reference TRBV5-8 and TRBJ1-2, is EAGVTQSPTHLIKTRGQQATLRCSPISGHTSVYWYQQALGLGLQFLLWYDEGEERNRGNFPPRFSGRQFPNYSSELNVNALELEDSALYLCASSLGTGFINYGYTFGSGTRLTVV.

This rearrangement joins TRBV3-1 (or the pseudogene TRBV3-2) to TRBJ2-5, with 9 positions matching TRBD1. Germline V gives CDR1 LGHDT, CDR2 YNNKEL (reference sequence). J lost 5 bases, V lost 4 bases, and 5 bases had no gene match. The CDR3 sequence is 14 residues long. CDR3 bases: TGTGCCAGCAGCCGACAGGGGGGGAGCGAGACCCAGTACTTC. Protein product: CASSRQGGSETQYF.

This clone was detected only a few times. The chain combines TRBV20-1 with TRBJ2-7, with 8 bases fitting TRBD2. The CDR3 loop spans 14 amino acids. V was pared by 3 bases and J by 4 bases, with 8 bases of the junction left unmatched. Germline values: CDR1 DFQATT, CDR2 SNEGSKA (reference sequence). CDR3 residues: CSASPAGAAYEQYF. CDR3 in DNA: TGCAGTGCTAGTCCAGCGGGGGCCGCATACGAGCAGTACTTC.

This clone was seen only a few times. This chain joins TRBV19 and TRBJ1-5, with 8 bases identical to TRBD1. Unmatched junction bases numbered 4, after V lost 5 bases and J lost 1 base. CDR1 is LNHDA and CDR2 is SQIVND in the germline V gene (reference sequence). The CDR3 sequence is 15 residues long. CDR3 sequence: CASSLRQGSNQPQHF. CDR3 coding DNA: TGTGCCAGTAGTCTCAGACAGGGGAGCAATCAGCCCCAGCATTTT.

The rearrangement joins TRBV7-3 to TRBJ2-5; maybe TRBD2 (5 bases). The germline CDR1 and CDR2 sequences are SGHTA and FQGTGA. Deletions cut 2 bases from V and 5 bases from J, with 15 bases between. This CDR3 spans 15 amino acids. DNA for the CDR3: TGTGCCAGCAGCTTAGGGGTAACTAGTACGGAGACCCAGTACTTC. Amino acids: CASSLGVTSTETQYF. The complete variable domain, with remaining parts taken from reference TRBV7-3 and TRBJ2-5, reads GAGVSQTPSNKVTEKGKYVELRCDPISGHTALYWYRQSLGQGPEFLIYFQGTGAADDSGLPNDRFFAVRPEGSVSTLKIQRTERGDSAVYLCASSLGVTSTETQYFGPGTRLLVL.